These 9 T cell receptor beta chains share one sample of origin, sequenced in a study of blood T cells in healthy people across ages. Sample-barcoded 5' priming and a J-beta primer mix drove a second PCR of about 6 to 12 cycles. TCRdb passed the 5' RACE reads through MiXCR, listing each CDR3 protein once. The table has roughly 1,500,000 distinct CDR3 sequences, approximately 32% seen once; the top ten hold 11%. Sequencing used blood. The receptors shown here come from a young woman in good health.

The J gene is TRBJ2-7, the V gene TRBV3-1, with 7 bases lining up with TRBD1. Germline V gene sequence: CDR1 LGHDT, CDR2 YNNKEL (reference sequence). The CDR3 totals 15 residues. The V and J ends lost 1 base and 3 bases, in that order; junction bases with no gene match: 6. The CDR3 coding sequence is TGTGCCAGCAGCCAAGGAGAAGGGGGCGGCTACGAGCAGTACTTC. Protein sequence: CASSQGEGGGYEQYF.

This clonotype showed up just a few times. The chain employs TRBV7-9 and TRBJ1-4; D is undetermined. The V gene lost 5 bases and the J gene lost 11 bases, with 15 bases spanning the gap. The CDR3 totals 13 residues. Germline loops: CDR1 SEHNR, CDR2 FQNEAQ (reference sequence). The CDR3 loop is CASSRDGFMKLFF. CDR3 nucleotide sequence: TGTGCCAGCAGCCGTGACGGATTTATGAAACTGTTTTTT. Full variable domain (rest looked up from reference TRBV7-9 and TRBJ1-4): DTGVSQNPRHKITKRGQNVTFRCDPISEHNRLYWYRQTLGQGPEFLTYFQNEAQLEKSRLLSDRFSAERPKGSFSTLEIQRTEQGDSAMYLCASSRDGFMKLFFGSGTQLSVL.

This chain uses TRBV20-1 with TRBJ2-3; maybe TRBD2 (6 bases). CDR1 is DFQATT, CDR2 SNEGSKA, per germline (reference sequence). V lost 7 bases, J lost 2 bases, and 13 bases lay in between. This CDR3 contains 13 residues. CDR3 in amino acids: CSGGGANTDTQYF. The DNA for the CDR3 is TGCAGTGGCGGAGGGGCTAACACAGATACGCAGTATTTT.

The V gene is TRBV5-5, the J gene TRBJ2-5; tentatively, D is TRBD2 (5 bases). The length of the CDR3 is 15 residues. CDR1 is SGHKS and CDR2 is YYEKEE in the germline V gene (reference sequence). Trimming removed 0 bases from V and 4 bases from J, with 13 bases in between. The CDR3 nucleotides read TGTGCCAGCAGCTTGGGTTCGGGATATGGAGAGACCCAGTACTTC. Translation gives CASSLGSGYGETQYF.

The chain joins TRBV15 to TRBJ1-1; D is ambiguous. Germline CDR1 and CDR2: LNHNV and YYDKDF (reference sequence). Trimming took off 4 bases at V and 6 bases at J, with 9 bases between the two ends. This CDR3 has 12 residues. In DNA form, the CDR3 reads TGTGCCACCAGCAAAATGATGGCTGAAGCTTTCTTT. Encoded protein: CATSKMMAEAFF.

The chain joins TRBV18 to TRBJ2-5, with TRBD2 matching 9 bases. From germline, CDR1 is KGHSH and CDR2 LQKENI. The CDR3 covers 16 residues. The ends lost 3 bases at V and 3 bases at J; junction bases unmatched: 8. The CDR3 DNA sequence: TGTGCCAGCTCACCGCGATTAGCGGGGGACAAAGAGACCCAGTACTTC. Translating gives CASSPRLAGDKETQYF.

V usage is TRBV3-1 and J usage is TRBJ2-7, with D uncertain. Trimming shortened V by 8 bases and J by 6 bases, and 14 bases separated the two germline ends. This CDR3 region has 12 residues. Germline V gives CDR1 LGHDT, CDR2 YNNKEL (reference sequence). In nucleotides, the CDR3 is TGTGCCAGCGCCGACTTGTGGGGCGAGCAGTACTTC. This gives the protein CASADLWGEQYF.

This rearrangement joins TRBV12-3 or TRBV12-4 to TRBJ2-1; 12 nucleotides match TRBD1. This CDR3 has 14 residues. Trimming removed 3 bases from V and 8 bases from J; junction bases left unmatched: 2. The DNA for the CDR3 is TGTGCCAGCAGTTTGGGGACAGGGGGCTATGAGCAGTTCTTC. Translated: CASSLGTGGYEQFF.

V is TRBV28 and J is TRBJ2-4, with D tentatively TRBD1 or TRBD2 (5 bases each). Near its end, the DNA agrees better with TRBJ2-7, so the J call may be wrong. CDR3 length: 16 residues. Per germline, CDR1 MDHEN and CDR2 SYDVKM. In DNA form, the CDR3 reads TGTGCCAGCAGTTTTAAGACTCGGGGCCTCTCTTACGAGCAGTACTTC. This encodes CASSFKTRGLSYEQYF.